The rows below give T cell receptor beta chains drawn from one sample of a study of Graves' ophthalmopathy and Graves' hyperthyroidism. TCRdb analysed the multiplex PCR reads with MiXCR anew, one entry per CDR3 protein. The sample shows a few hundred thousand distinct CDR3 sequences, roughly 16% of them seen only once. The source material was peripheral blood. Receptors were obtained from an adult man with Graves' ophthalmopathy. The conserved cysteine and the conserved F or W are not part of the CDR3 here.

CDR3 protein	J gene	V gene
AWSGGGTYEQY	TRBJ2-7	TRBV30
ASSYSRGAETQY	TRBJ2-5	TRBV6-5
ASRDRAATEAF	TRBJ1-1	TRBV6-4
ASSKRRGDVVELF	TRBJ2-2	TRBV7-3
ASSFRDRFYEQY	TRBJ2-7	TRBV5-1
ASSVMTGPTQETQY	TRBJ2-5	TRBV5-6
ASSFGQPNTGELF	TRBJ2-2	TRBV6-5
ASSLGFKDEQY	TRBJ2-7	TRBV12-3/TRBV12-4
ATSRDPGVGELF	TRBJ2-2	TRBV15
ASSPWDSPLH	TRBJ1-6	TRBV7-9
ASSIGLAGDLYQETQY	TRBJ2-5	TRBV19
ASSQEVYSSYGYT	TRBJ1-2	TRBV3-1
SGKRGNAGGPYEQY	TRBJ2-7	TRBV20-1
SATQGTADNYGYT	TRBJ1-2	TRBV20-1
ATSRPDTAYEQY	TRBJ2-7	TRBV15
ASYTGGNSNQPQH	TRBJ1-5	TRBV6-2/TRBV6-3
AISRPGRAS	TRBJ1-1	TRBV25-1
ASSLLPGQGAREQY	TRBJ2-7	TRBV5-1
ASSGFGASTDTQY	TRBJ2-3	TRBV6-1
ASSPAGQGIGGYT	TRBJ1-2	TRBV5-1
ASGAGNRDIFSRV	TRBJ2-7	TRBV6-5
ASKAGQANYGYT	TRBJ1-2	TRBV12-3/TRBV12-4
ASSRTRDRGSYSYT	TRBJ1-2	TRBV12-3/TRBV12-4
ASSLFASGANVLT	TRBJ2-6	TRBV5-1
AISESDSYYGYT	TRBJ1-2	TRBV10-3
ASSSGTVNTGELF	TRBJ2-2	TRBV7-9
ASSFGTGTYEQH	TRBJ2-7	TRBV12-3/TRBV12-4
ASSLIQGVAGELF	TRBJ2-2	TRBV7-3
ASRPTRTVPYEQY	TRBJ2-7	TRBV2
AWRVARSMGGYT	TRBJ1-2	TRBV30
ASRPTVRVSYEQY	TRBJ2-7	TRBV6-1
ATAQGFGNTIY	TRBJ1-3	TRBV7-2
ASSPTRVNSPLH	TRBJ1-6	TRBV6-5
ATSDPDSNYGYT	TRBJ1-2	TRBV24-1
ASYDIAGGGETQY	TRBJ2-5	TRBV6-1
ASSTSGLGANVLT	TRBJ2-6	TRBV19
ASSFGQGPTNYGYT	TRBJ1-2	TRBV5-1
ASSTQYDRQETQY	TRBJ2-5	TRBV19
SAGQRNTEAF	TRBJ1-1	TRBV29-1
ASRADRTNTGELF	TRBJ2-2	TRBV7-2
ASSEGQAVIRAQH	TRBJ1-5	TRBV6-1